The rows below give T cell receptor beta chains drawn from one sample of a study of blood T cells in healthy people across ages. TCRdb redid the calling of the 5' RACE reads with MiXCR, one entry per CDR3 protein. The sample gives 780,000 or so distinct CDR3 sequences, 45% to 70% of which show up once; roughly 24% is in the top ten. Sequences were obtained from blood. The source is a man aged 35 to 55 in good health. Both conserved end residues are part of each CDR3. D genes are given only for firm matches. The size of a clone is reported for some rows only, either as once, few or many, or as a class for expanded clones.

clone_size,j_call,v_call,d_call,cdr3_nt,cdr3_aa
-,TRBJ2-7,TRBV7-9,-,TGTGCCAGCAGCGCGTGGAAGAGGGGAACCTACGAGCAGTACTTC,CASSAWKRGTYEQYF
few,TRBJ2-7,TRBV28,-,TGTGCCAGCAGTCCGATGTCCGGTTACGAGCAGTACTTC,CASSPMSGYEQYF
few,TRBJ2-4,TRBV4-2,TRBD2,TGTGCCAGCAGCCAAGATAGGGCGGGAGGGGGAAACATTCAGTACTTC,CASSQDRAGGGNIQYF
-,TRBJ2-5,TRBV28,-,TGTGCCAGCAGTTCCTCAGGGAGAGGTGGCGATTCCTTGGAGACCCAGTACTTC,CASSSSGRGGDSLETQYF
-,TRBJ2-7,TRBV15,-,TGTGCCACCAGCCTCTTATCGGACTTTACCTACGAGCAGTACTTC,CATSLLSDFTYEQYF
-,TRBJ2-2,TRBV4-3,TRBD2,TGCGCCAGCAGCCAATCTGGACTAGCGGGAGGCGTCACCGGGGAGCTGTTTTTT,CASSQSGLAGGVTGELFF
-,TRBJ2-7,TRBV9,-,TGTGCCAGCAGCGTATATGTCTTCAGGTACGAGCAGTACTTC,CASSVYVFRYEQYF
few,TRBJ2-5,TRBV15,TRBD2,TGTGCCACCAGCAGAGGAGGATTAGCGGGGGAGAGGGAGACCCAGTACTTC,CATSRGGLAGERETQYF
few,TRBJ2-4,TRBV6-2/TRBV6-3,TRBD2,TGTGCCAGCAGCACCTCCAGGACTAGCCTAGCCAAAAACATTCAGTACTTC,CASSTSRTSLAKNIQYF
-,TRBJ2-2,TRBV29-1,-,TGCAGCGTTGACAGGGGAGCCGGGGAGCTGTTTTTT,CSVDRGAGELFF
-,TRBJ1-5,TRBV5-1,TRBD1,TGCGCCAGCAGCCGGGACGGGACAGGGGCTCAGCCCCAGCATTTT,CASSRDGTGAQPQHF
-,TRBJ2-5,TRBV28,-,TGTGCCAGCAAAGGTGTAACAGGTACCAAGACCCAGTACTTC,CASKGVTGTKTQYF
-,TRBJ2-4,TRBV28,-,TGTGCCAGCACTCCAGAGGAGGGGGGCCCTCAGTACTTC,CASTPEEGGPQYF
-,TRBJ2-7,TRBV7-6,-,TGTGCCAGCAGCTTAATACAGGGTTGGGGTAAACTTGACGAGCAGTACTTC,CASSLIQGWGKLDEQYF
-,TRBJ2-7,TRBV20-1,-,TGCAGTGGTACGAAAGCGGCAGGGGTAAGCTACGAGCAGTACTTC,CSGTKAAGVSYEQYF
-,TRBJ2-3,TRBV20-1,TRBD1,TGCAGTGCTAGTGAAGGGGACAGCACAGAGACGCAGTATTTT,CSASEGDSTETQYF
-,TRBJ2-3,TRBV29-1,-,TGCAGCGTTGAAGATATCCAGGAGACAGATACGCAGTATTTT,CSVEDIQETDTQYF
-,TRBJ1-2,TRBV10-3,-,TGTGCCATCAGTAATTTGGGGGGGCCAGGGGACTATGGCTACACCTTC,CAISNLGGPGDYGYTF
-,TRBJ1-6,TRBV5-1,TRBD1,TGCGCCAGCAGCTTTGGGACAGACTCACCCCTCCACTTT,CASSFGTDSPLHF
-,TRBJ2-7,TRBV5-1,-,TGCGCCAGCAGCCCAGGGGACGGATACGAGCAGTACTTC,CASSPGDGYEQYF
-,TRBJ2-3,TRBV4-2,TRBD2,TGTGCCAGCAGCCACGAATCTAGCGGGAGGGCCGCAGATACGCAGTATTTT,CASSHESSGRAADTQYF
few,TRBJ1-2,TRBV20-1,-,TGCAGTGCTAGTACTGGTCCCGTGAACTATGGCTACACCTTC,CSASTGPVNYGYTF
-,TRBJ2-5,TRBV7-9,TRBD1,TGTGCCAGCAGCTTAGATGGACAGGGGCGGAGAAAAGAGACCCAGTACTTC,CASSLDGQGRRKETQYF
many,TRBJ2-4,TRBV5-5,TRBD1,TGTGCCAGCAGCTTGATAGGGACAGGGTCGGAAGGACCAGCAAACATTCAGTACTTC,CASSLIGTGSEGPANIQYF
few,TRBJ2-5,TRBV24-1,TRBD2,TGTGCCACCAGTGCCTGGGAGGGTTTTAGGGAGACCCAGTACTTC,CATSAWEGFRETQYF
-,TRBJ2-5,TRBV12-3/TRBV12-4,-,TGTGCCAGCAGTTCTCATAGGGAAGAGACCCAGTACTTC,CASSSHREETQYF
few,TRBJ1-4,TRBV9,TRBD1,TGTGCCAGCAGCGCCCGGGAAGACAGGGTTGCTAATGAAAAACTGTTTTTT,CASSAREDRVANEKLFF
-,TRBJ2-5,TRBV27,TRBD1,TGTGCCAGCAGAACAGGGGTGTACCAAGAGACCCAGTACTTC,CASRTGVYQETQYF
few,TRBJ2-5,TRBV5-6,TRBD1,TGTGCCAGCAGACCGGACAGGTCCGAGACCCAGTACTTC,CASRPDRSETQYF
many,TRBJ2-1,TRBV27,-,TGTGCCAGCAGTTTCCCTGGACGTGAGCAGTTCTTC,CASSFPGREQFF
-,TRBJ2-3,TRBV6-5,-,TGTGCCAGCAGTTACTCCACAGGGGCCAGGGAGGAGCAGTATTTT,CASSYSTGAREEQYF
-,TRBJ2-1,TRBV7-2,-,TGTGCCAGCAGCTCGAAACCCGACAATGAGCAGTTCTTC,CASSSKPDNEQFF
few,TRBJ2-1,TRBV27,TRBD2,TGTGCCAGCAGTTTGGGAGGGGCTATCGATGAGCAGTTCTTC,CASSLGGAIDEQFF
-,TRBJ1-2,TRBV9,-,TGTGCCAGCAGCGTCCCCTCCCGCAGGGAGGATGGCTACACCTTC,CASSVPSRREDGYTF
-,TRBJ1-5,TRBV9,-,TGTGCCAGCAGCGCTCGAACCCAGCCGGGGCTGGCTATCACCTTTCTTAGCAATCAGCCCCAGCATTTT,CASSARTQPGLAITFLSNQPQHF
-,TRBJ2-3,TRBV24-1,-,TGTGCCACCAGTGATTCCGAGATAAGGGGCACAGATACGCAGTATTTT,CATSDSEIRGTDTQYF
-,TRBJ2-1,TRBV4-3,TRBD2,TGCGCCAGCACCCGACCAATTAGGGGTTTGTCCGGCGGGAGGGCCTCGACCTACAATGAGCAGTTCTTC,CASTRPIRGLSGGRASTYNEQFF